A single TCR beta chain is shown here with its context. Its antigen is unknown. Base qualities were left out, and no much larger clone turns up one base away. This entry comes from a study of T cell responses to AZD1222 COVID-19 vaccine (dated by TCRdb to about 2021). A note on the overall study: A total of approximately 250 trial participants underwent TCR sequencing, of whom some 200 had received two doses of AZD1222 and around 26 had received two doses of the MenACWY control vaccine. Trial participants were enrolled by age into 18-55, 56-69 and 70-plus year subgroups, with roughly 150, 30 and 60 TCR-sequenced participants respectively.

The CDR3 regions of human TCRbeta chains were analyzed by immunosequencing. From the authors' description of their analysis: Repertoire TCRs were matched against a reference library of SARS-CoV-2-specific TCRs generated with the MIRA antigen-specificity platform. Breadth was defined as the fraction of unique TCRs that were SARS-CoV-2-associated. Depth was defined as the fraction of total T cells that were SARS-CoV-2-associated. Each spike-specific TCR was assigned to its reactive spike region and to a CD4 or CD8 class using the MIRA data. Log10-transformed breadth and depth values were compared by one-way ANOVA with Sidak's multiple comparisons tests. TCRdb retrieved this table from immuneACCESS and kept in-frame rearrangements only. Not all clones are present; in checked studies, unresolved V genes account for under half, and no reason is known for the remainder. D and trimming come from the DNA, and the V and J calls and clone size come from that table. In all, the sample holds 150,000 to 200,000 clones, and 94% of those were seen once. Under 6% of the sample is taken by the ten largest.

Read against the paper, the sample's time point label means: about 28 days (+/-7) after the second vaccine dose. AZD1222 recipients whose second dose came at about 4 weeks and those whose second dose came at about 12 weeks were combined into one group, since spike-specific TCR depth and breadth did not differ between the two schedules. Vaccinee samples came from UK trials COV001 and COV002, including a single-blind randomized controlled phase 2/3 trial of AZD1222 (ChAdOx1 nCoV-19) in healthy adults. For TCRbeta chain sequencing, PBMC samples were collected from trial participants at day 0 and at day 28 after the second dose. Inclusive of the bounding cysteine and phenylalanine, the CDR3 is 12 residues long. Only the CDR3 region is kept as DNA, spanning 36 bases read in frame from base 1. The germline V gene yields MNHEY for CDR1 and SVGAGI for CDR2. V sheds 8 bases and J sheds 4 bases, leaving 12 bases between their ends.

What the study reported, not specific to this receptor: The vaccine-associated CD4 TCRs covered the entire spike protein, and the dominant responses fell in regions 160-218 and 743-854. The 56-69-year group was small, and its depth increase did not reach significance, likely because of low power. Participants were mostly white British and included more females than males, and it was suggested by the authors that clonal diversity may have been underestimated. Conclusions about previously exposed vaccinees are limited, since just 6 or 7 AZD1222 recipients were seropositive for SARS-CoV-2 at baseline. Because no day 14 peak-response samples were available, the repertoires could be characterized only after the peak T cell response. A significant rise in spike-specific TCR breadth and depth was observed after two AZD1222 doses relative to day 0 and relative to MenACWY recipients. Reportedly, close to half of the unique spike-specific TCRs recognized epitopes lying outside the regions that are mutated in the B.1.351 and B.1.1.7 variants.

The chain was built from TRBV6-5 and TRBJ2-7, with the D call perhaps TRBD1 or TRBD2, each one matching 5 bases. The sequences come from peripheral blood, collected 28 days after the second AZD1222 dose. The receptor was derived from an adult who received the AZD1222 COVID-19 vaccine. The CDR3 reads CASYEGWYEQYF. The DNA sequence is TGTGCCAGCTATGAGGGGTGGTACGAGCAGTACTTC.